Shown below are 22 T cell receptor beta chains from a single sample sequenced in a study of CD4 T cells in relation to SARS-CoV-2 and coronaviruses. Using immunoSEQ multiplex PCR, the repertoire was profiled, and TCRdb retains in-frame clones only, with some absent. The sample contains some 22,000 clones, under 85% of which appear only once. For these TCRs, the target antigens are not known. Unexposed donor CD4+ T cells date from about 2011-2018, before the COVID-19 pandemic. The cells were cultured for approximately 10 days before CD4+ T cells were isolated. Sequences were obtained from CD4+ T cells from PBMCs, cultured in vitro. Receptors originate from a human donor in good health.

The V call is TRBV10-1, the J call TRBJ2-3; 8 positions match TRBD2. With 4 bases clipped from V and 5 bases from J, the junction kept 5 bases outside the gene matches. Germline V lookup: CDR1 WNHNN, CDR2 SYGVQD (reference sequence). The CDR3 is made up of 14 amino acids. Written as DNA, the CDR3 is TGCGCCAGCAGTGGCCGGGAGGGCCTAGATACGCAGTATTTT. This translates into CASSGREGLDTQYF.

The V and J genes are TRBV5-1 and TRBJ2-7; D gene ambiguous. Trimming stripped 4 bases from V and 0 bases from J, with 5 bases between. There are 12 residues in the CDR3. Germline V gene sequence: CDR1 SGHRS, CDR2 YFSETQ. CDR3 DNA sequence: TGCGCCAGCAGCGGGTACTCCTACGAGCAGTACTTC. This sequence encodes CASSGYSYEQYF.

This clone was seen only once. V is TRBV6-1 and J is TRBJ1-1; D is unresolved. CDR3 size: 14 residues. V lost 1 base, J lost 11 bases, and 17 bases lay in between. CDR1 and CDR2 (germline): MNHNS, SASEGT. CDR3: CASSEDGRAAGAFF. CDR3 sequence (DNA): TGTGCCAGCAGTGAAGATGGGAGGGCGGCTGGGGCTTTCTTT.

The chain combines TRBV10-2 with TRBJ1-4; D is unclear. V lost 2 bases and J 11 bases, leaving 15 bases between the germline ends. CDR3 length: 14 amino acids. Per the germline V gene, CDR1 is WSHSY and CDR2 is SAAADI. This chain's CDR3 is CASSEGRRAVKLFF. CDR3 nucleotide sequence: TGCGCCAGCAGTGAGGGCAGAAGGGCTGTCAAACTGTTTTTT.

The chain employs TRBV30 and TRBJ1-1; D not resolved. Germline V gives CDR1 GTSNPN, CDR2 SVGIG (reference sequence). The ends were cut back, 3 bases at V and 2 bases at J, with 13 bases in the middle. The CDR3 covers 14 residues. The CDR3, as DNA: TGTGCCTGGAGGCCCGGGAAGGTCAACACTGAAGCTTTCTTT. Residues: CAWRPGKVNTEAFF.

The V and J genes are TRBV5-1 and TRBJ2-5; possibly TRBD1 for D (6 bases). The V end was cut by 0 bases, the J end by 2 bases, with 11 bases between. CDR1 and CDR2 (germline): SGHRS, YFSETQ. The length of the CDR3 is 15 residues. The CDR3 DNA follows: TGCGCCAGCAGCTTGGTTAGGACAGAACAAGAGACCCAGTACTTC. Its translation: CASSLVRTEQETQYF.

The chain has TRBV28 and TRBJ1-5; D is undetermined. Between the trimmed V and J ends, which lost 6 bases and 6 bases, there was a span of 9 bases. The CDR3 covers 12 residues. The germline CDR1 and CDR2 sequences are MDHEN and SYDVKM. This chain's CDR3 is CASRMNVQPQHF. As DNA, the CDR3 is TGTGCCAGCAGGATGAATGTTCAGCCCCAGCATTTT.

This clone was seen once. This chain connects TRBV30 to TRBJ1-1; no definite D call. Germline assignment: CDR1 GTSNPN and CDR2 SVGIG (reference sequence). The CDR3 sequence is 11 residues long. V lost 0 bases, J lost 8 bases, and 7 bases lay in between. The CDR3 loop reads CAWSVTREAFF. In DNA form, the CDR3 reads TGTGCCTGGAGTGTAACCCGAGAAGCTTTCTTT.

CDR3 residues: CASSQGVANNEQFF. The CDR3, as DNA: TGTGCCAGCAGCCAAGGGGTTGCGAACAATGAGCAGTTCTTC. The chain carries TRBV3-1 (or the pseudogene TRBV3-2) and TRBJ2-1; D gene unclear. Germline CDR1 and CDR2: LGHDT and YNNKEL (reference sequence). V dropped 1 base and J dropped 5 bases, with 9 bases sitting between them. The CDR3 length is 14 residues.

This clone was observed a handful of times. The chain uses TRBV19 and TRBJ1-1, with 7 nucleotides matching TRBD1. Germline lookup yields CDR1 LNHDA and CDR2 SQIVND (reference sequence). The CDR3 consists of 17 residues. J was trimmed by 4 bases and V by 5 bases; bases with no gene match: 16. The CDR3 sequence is CASSRTQGRIGGTEAFF. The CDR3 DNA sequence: TGTGCCAGTAGTCGTACACAGGGGAGAATTGGGGGCACTGAAGCTTTCTTT.

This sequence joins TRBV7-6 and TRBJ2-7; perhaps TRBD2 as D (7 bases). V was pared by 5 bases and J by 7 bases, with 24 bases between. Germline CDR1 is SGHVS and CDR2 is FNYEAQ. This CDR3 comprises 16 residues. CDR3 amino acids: CASSSLGGAGAAEQYF. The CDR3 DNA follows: TGTGCCAGCAGCAGCTTAGGGGGGGCAGGGGCGGCAGAGCAGTACTTC.

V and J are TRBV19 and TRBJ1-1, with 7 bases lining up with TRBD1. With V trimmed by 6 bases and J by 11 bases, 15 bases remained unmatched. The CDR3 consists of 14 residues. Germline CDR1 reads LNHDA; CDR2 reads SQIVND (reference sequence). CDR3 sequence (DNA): TGTGCCAGTAGCCCAAACTGGACAGGTCGGGGGGCTTTCTTT. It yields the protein CASSPNWTGRGAFF.

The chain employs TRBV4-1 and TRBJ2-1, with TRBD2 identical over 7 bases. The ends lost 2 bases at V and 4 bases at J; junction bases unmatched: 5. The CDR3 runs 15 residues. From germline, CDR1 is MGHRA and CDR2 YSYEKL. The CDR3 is CASSQFQLAYNEQFF. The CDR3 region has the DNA TGCGCCAGCAGCCAATTTCAACTAGCGTACAATGAGCAGTTCTTC.

The CDR3 sequence is CASSWDLGEAFF. Here the CDR3 DNA reads TGTGCCAGCAGCTGGGACCTAGGTGAAGCTTTCTTT. The chain recombines TRBV5-5 with TRBJ1-1; possible D gene TRBD1, 5 bases. Trimming took 3 bases from V and 7 from J, leaving 10 bases between them. CDR3 length equals 12 residues. Germline CDR1 and CDR2: SGHKS and YYEKEE (reference sequence).

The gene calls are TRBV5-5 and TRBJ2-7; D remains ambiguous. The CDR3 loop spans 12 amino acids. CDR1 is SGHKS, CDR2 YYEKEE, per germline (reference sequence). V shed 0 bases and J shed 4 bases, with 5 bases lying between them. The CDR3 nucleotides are TGTGCCAGCAGCTTGGGAGAATACGAGCAGTACTTC. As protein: CASSLGEYEQYF.

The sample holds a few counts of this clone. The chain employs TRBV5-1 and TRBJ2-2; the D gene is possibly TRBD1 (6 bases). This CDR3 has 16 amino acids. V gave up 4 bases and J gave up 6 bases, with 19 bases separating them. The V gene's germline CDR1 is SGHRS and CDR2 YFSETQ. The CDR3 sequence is CASSRPTTGLAGELFF. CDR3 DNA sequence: TGCGCCAGCAGCAGACCTACAACAGGGTTGGCCGGGGAGCTGTTTTTT.

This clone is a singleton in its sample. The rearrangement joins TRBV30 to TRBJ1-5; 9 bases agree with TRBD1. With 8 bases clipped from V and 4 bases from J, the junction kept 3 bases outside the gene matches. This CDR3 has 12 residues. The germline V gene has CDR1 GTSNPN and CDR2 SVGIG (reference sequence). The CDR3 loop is CAIGQGNQPQHF. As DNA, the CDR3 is TGTGCCATCGGACAGGGGAATCAGCCCCAGCATTTT.

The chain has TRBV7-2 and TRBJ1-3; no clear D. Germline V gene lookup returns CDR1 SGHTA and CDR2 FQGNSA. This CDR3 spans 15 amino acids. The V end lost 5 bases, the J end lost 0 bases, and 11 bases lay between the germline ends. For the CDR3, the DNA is TGTGCCAGCAGCAAAAGGATAAGCTCTGGAAACACCATATATTTT. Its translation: CASSKRISSGNTIYF.

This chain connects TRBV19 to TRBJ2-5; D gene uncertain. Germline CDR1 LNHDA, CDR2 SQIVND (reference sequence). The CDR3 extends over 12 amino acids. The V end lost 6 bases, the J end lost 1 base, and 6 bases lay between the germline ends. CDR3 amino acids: CASSFSQETQYF. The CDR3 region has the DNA TGTGCCAGTAGCTTCTCCCAAGAGACCCAGTACTTC.

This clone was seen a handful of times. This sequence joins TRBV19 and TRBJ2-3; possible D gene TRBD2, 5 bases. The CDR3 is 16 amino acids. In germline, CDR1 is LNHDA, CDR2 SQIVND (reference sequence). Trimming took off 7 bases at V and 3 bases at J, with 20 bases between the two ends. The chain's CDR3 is CASMPLAGISTDTQYF. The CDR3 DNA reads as TGTGCCAGTATGCCCCTAGCCGGTATTTCTACAGATACGCAGTATTTT.

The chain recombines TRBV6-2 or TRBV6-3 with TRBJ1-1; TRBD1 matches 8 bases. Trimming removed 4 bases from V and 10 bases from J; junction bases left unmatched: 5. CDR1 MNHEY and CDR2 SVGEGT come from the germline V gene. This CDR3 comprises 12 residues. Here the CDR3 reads CASSFNRGRAFF. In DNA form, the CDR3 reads TGTGCCAGCAGTTTCAACAGGGGGAGAGCTTTCTTT.

The CDR3 DNA reads TGCGCCAGCAGCTTGGTTACAGCGAACACTGAAGCTTTCTTT. Its protein is CASSLVTANTEAFF. V gene TRBV5-1 combines with J gene TRBJ1-1; D not certain. CDR3 length equals 14 residues. Trimming removed 0 bases at V and 1 base at J, with 7 bases between. The germline CDR1 and CDR2 sequences are SGHRS and YFSETQ.